The rows below give T cell receptor beta chains drawn from one sample of a study of shared clonotypes between healthy human individuals. TCRdb keeps only in-frame clones here, not all; method: immunoSEQ multiplex PCR. The data show over 850,000 clones, approximately 80% seen once. The sequencing sample was made of memory CD4+ T cells from PBMCs. The receptors derive from a man between 18 and 29 years old in good health. Some clones in this sample may be carry-over from other donors' samples. Each CDR3 is given with its conserved first and last residue. The order of the fields is clone size, D gene, CDR3 length, J gene, V gene, CDR3 protein, CDR3 DNA. The D gene is left open where the match is weak. Size is stated for part of the rows, as once, few or many counts, or as a class when the clone is expanded.

once . 17 TRBJ1-5 TRBV5-6 CASSLGRGQNSNQPQHF TGTGCCAGCAGCTTGGGACGCGGACAGAATAGCAATCAGCCCCAGCATTTT
. TRBD2 15 TRBJ2-3 TRBV2 CASSLGLPSTDTQYF TGTGCCAGCAGCCTGGGACTACCGAGTACAGATACGCAGTATTTT
. TRBD1 14 TRBJ2-7 TRBV11-2 CASSVDRNTYEQYF TGTGCCAGCAGCGTGGACAGGAATACTTACGAGCAGTACTTC
. TRBD1 15 TRBJ1-1 TRBV6-1 CASSLTGGKSTEAFF TGTGCCAGCAGTCTGACAGGGGGCAAAAGCACTGAAGCTTTCTTT
. . 14 TRBJ1-2 TRBV5-4 CASSTGRTNYGYTF TGTGCCAGCAGTACGGGACGGACTAACTATGGCTACACCTTC
. TRBD2 20 TRBJ2-1 TRBV5-1 CASSPRTSGRTKSSYNEQFF TGCGCCAGCAGCCCGAGGACTAGCGGGAGGACAAAGAGCTCCTACAATGAGCAGTTCTTC
few . 11 TRBJ2-7 TRBV20-1 CSALAEWEQYF TGCAGTGCTCTGGCGGAATGGGAGCAGTACTTC
few TRBD1 17 TRBJ1-1 TRBV5-1 CASSPWTGGAVETEAFF TGCGCCAGCAGCCCTTGGACAGGGGGCGCGGTGGAGACTGAAGCTTTCTTT
. TRBD1 14 TRBJ2-1 TRBV28 CASSLGGQDNEQFF TGTGCCAGCAGTTTAGGGGGACAGGACAATGAGCAGTTCTTC
few . 13 TRBJ2-7 TRBV18 CASSPTSSYEQYF TGTGCCAGCTCACCAACTAGCTCCTACGAGCAGTACTTC
. . 14 TRBJ1-2 TRBV28 CASSLKGRSYGYTF TGTGCCAGCAGTTTGAAGGGGCGAAGCTATGGCTACACCTTC
. . 17 TRBJ2-2 TRBV7-6 CASSSAGGQENTGELFF TGTGCCAGCAGCTCCGCGGGGGGACAGGAGAACACCGGGGAGCTGTTTTTT
. . 17 TRBJ2-3 TRBV7-9 CASRHRGRERATDTQYF TGTGCCAGCAGGCACAGGGGACGGGAGAGGGCCACAGATACGCAGTATTTT
. TRBD2 19 TRBJ2-7 TRBV11-3 CASSLDRPKTSGKIYEQYF TGTGCCAGCAGCTTAGACCGACCGAAGACTAGCGGGAAGATCTACGAGCAGTACTTC
. . 17 TRBJ2-3 TRBV7-3 CASSLGESGPRVGTQYF TGTGCCAGCAGCTTAGGGGAGAGCGGGCCCAGGGTTGGAACGCAGTATTTT
once . 18 TRBJ2-2 TRBV11-2 CASSLILTDRRYTGELFF TGTGCCAGCAGCTTAATCCTCACAGACCGGAGGTACACCGGGGAGCTGTTTTTT
. . 14 TRBJ1-1 TRBV7-2 CASSLVGANTEAFF TGTGCCAGCAGCTTAGTGGGGGCTAACACTGAAGCTTTCTTT
few . 16 TRBJ1-5 TRBV28 CASSLPGARGNQPQHF TGTGCCAGCAGTTTACCGGGGGCGCGAGGCAATCAGCCCCAGCATTTT
. . 15 TRBJ1-1 TRBV7-9 CASSSSRPLGTEAFF TGTGCCAGCAGCTCCTCTCGGCCTTTGGGGACTGAAGCTTTCTTT
once . 15 TRBJ1-2 TRBV7-2 CASSLEQGPAYGYTF TGTGCCAGCAGCTTAGAACAGGGCCCCGCCTATGGCTACACCTTC
. TRBD1 16 TRBJ2-2 TRBV5-4 CASSFPGGAGTGELFF TGTGCCAGCAGCTTTCCAGGGGGCGCAGGTACCGGGGAGCTGTTTTTT
. TRBD2 15 TRBJ2-5 TRBV7-2 CASSQGLAGVETQYF TGTGCCAGCAGCCAAGGACTAGCGGGAGTGGAGACCCAGTACTTC
. TRBD2 15 TRBJ2-2 TRBV2 CASSGGGRATGELFF TGTGCCAGCAGTGGTGGCGGGAGGGCCACCGGGGAGCTGTTTTTT
. . 14 TRBJ2-4 TRBV5-6 CASSLYGAKNIQYF TGTGCCAGCAGCTTGTACGGAGCCAAAAACATTCAGTACTTC
. . 16 TRBJ1-1 TRBV6-5 CASSLQGPNGGTEAFF TGTGCCAGCAGTTTACAGGGCCCCAATGGCGGCACTGAAGCTTTCTTT
. . 15 TRBJ1-3 TRBV7-6 CASSLGGLSGNTIYF TGTGCCAGCAGCCTCGGGGGCCTCTCTGGAAACACCATATATTTT
. TRBD2 16 TRBJ2-7 TRBV11-1 CASSTAGGLIPYEQYF TGTGCCAGCAGTACTGCGGGAGGACTGATTCCCTACGAGCAGTACTTC
few . 13 TRBJ1-1 TRBV29-1 CSTRREGDTEAFF TGCAGCACTCGGAGAGAAGGGGACACTGAAGCTTTCTTT
. TRBD1 17 TRBJ2-2 TRBV7-9 CASSPTSRTGGSGELFF TGTGCCAGCAGCCCGACTTCACGGACAGGGGGGTCCGGGGAGCTGTTTTTT
. TRBD2 15 TRBJ2-1 TRBV28 CASRMGLAGANEQFF TGTGCCAGCAGGATGGGACTAGCGGGGGCCAATGAGCAGTTCTTC
. . 16 TRBJ1-1 TRBV5-5 CASSLAVGPLNTEAFF TGTGCCAGCAGCTTGGCGGTCGGACCACTGAACACTGAAGCTTTCTTT
. . 15 TRBJ2-6 TRBV9 CASSRLFSGANVLTF TGTGCCAGCAGCCGACTTTTCTCTGGGGCCAACGTCCTGACTTTC
once TRBD1 15 TRBJ1-2 TRBV28 CASSSPGTERYGYTF TGTGCCAGCAGTTCCCCCGGGACAGAGCGCTATGGCTACACCTTC
few . 13 TRBJ1-1 TRBV7-9 CASSLGSLTEAFF TGTGCCAGCAGCTTAGGCAGTCTCACTGAAGCTTTCTTT
. . 14 TRBJ2-3 TRBV9 CASSPRLEPDTQYF TGTGCCAGCAGCCCTCGATTAGAGCCGGATACGCAGTATTTT
many TRBD1 14 TRBJ1-1 TRBV5-1 CASSWMDRAAEAFF TGCGCCAGCAGCTGGATGGACAGGGCCGCCGAAGCTTTCTTT